These 9 T cell receptor beta chains were all obtained from the same sample, sequenced in a study of T-cell memory formation after mild COVID-19. Each CDR3 protein gets one entry after TCRdb re-called the 5' RACE reads with MiXCR. The repertoire includes about 610,000 distinct CDR3 sequences, roughly 17% of them detected once, and about 8.1% sits in the top ten. The sequenced sample consisted of PBMCs or a T cell subset sorted from them (not recorded which). Every receptor here comes from an adult woman who had mild COVID-19 (a few samples of this study predate the infection). Cell type and time point are not known.

Only a few counts were recorded for this clonotype. The chain carries TRBV12-3 or TRBV12-4 and TRBJ2-5; TRBD2 aligns across 8 bases. The ends lost 4 bases at V and 5 bases at J; junction bases unmatched: 9. The CDR3 has 15 amino acids. The CDR3 nucleotides are TGTGCCAGCAGTTGGCCGCGGGGGGCCATCGAGACCCAGTACTTC. This codes for CASSWPRGAIETQYF.

The chain carries TRBV6-5 and TRBJ1-2; 9 bases align to TRBD1. V was pared by 7 bases and J by 5 bases, with 11 bases of the junction left unmatched. The CDR3 runs to 15 residues. The germline gives CDR1 MNHEY, CDR2 SVGAGI. CDR3: CASKSAQGQGYGYTF. In DNA form, the CDR3 reads TGTGCCAGCAAAAGCGCCCAGGGACAGGGTTATGGCTACACCTTC.

CDR3 bases: TGTGCCAGCAGAAAACTCCGGGACAGGGGTACCGGGGAGCTGTTTTTT. Translated: CASRKLRDRGTGELFF. The J gene is TRBJ2-2, the V gene TRBV12-3 or TRBV12-4, with 10 bases lining up with TRBD1. The CDR3 sequence is 16 residues long. The V and J ends lost 6 bases and 5 bases, in that order; junction bases with no gene match: 9.

The sample holds a few counts of this clonotype. The chain links TRBV4-1 to TRBJ2-7; no firm D call. Trimming left V 4 bases short and J 4 bases short, with 14 bases between. CDR1 and CDR2 (germline): MGHRA, YSYEKL. The CDR3 has 14 amino acids. CDR3 DNA: TGCGCCAGCAGCCCTCAAACCAGCGTTTACGAGCAGTACTTC. Encoded protein: CASSPQTSVYEQYF.

V gene TRBV12-3 or TRBV12-4 combines with J gene TRBJ2-6; D may correspond to TRBD1 or TRBD2 (5 bases each). This CDR3 is 13 amino acids long. V was clipped by 4 bases and J by 13 bases, with 14 bases between them. The CDR3 sequence is CASSSRDLRVLTF. CDR3 nucleotides: TGTGCCAGCAGTTCCCGGGACCTCAGGGTCCTGACTTTC.

The gene calls are TRBV7-2 and TRBJ2-1; 7 bases are shared with TRBD2. Germline CDR1 reads SGHTA; CDR2 reads FQGNSA. The CDR3 runs to 18 residues. J was trimmed by 3 bases and V by 3 bases; bases with no gene match: 14. The CDR3 region has the DNA TGTGCCAGCAGCTTGACCCTAACTAGCGCGAGATTCTACAATGAGCAGTTCTTC. The encoded protein is CASSLTLTSARFYNEQFF.

This clonotype was counted a few times. The chain links TRBV7-9 to TRBJ2-2; D may match TRBD1 or TRBD2 (5 bases each). Germline V gene sequence: CDR1 SEHNR, CDR2 FQNEAQ (reference sequence). The germline V and J ends were trimmed by 5 bases and 4 bases, with 17 bases remaining between them. The CDR3 totals 16 residues. CDR3 DNA sequence: TGTGCCAGCAGCCCCCAGGGAGCCCAACGCACCGGGGAGCTGTTTTTT. Its translation is CASSPQGAQRTGELFF.

In this sample, this clonotype turned up once. The rearrangement links TRBV18 to TRBJ2-7; possible D gene TRBD1, 6 bases. The CDR3 contains 12 residues. Trimming took 8 bases from V and 2 from J, leaving 10 bases between them. Per germline, CDR1 KGHSH and CDR2 LQKENI. The CDR3, as DNA: TGTGCCAGCCGGACAGATACCTACGAGCAGTACTTC. This translates into CASRTDTYEQYF. The variable domain in full, completed from reference TRBV18 and TRBJ2-7, reads NAGVMQNPRHLVRRRGQEARLRCSPMKGHSHVYWYRQLPEEGLKFMVYLQKENIIDESGMPKERFSAEFPKEGPSILRIQQVVRGDSAAYFCASRTDTYEQYFGPGTRLTVT.

This clonotype turned up a few times. The chain uses TRBV6-5 and TRBJ2-1; D gene ambiguous. The V gene lost 10 bases and the J gene lost 3 bases, with 13 bases spanning the gap. CDR3 length: 13 amino acids. Germline CDR1 MNHEY, CDR2 SVGAGI. The DNA of the CDR3 is TGTGCCACCCGAGATGAGGTCTACAATGAGCAGTTCTTC. Translating it yields CATRDEVYNEQFF.